This T cell receptor beta chain was found in a study of OX40 agonist ivuxolimab in advanced cancers. Overall study context: Age averaged around 60 years (range roughly 20 to 90), and around 78% were male.

Findings of the study overall: It was not determined which antigens were specifically recognized by the peripheral T cells that had undergone clonal expansion. Low normalized T-cell clonal expansion also characterized some of the nonresponders.

Profiling relied on immunoSEQ multiplex PCR, and the TCRdb table lists in-frame clones only, not all of them. Of roughly 92,000 clones in the sample, more than 85% were seen once. V was shortened by 3 bases and J by 0 bases, with 7 bases between the two germline ends. The germline V gene encodes CDR1 SGHDT and CDR2 YYEEEE. The CDR3 is 14 amino acids. In the case of this clone: What it binds is not known.

The rearrangement uses TRBV5-6 and TRBJ1-5; D is unclear. This specimen was CD4+ or CD8+ T cells sorted from blood, taken in a trial of the OX40 agonist ivuxolimab. This clonotype was obtained from an adult with an advanced solid tumor such as melanoma, head and neck, liver or kidney cancer. The chain's CDR3 is CASSSSTSNQPQHF. The CDR3 region has the DNA TGTGCCAGCAGCTCCAGTACTAGCAATCAGCCCCAGCATTTT. The full variable domain, in which reference TRBV5-6 and TRBJ1-5 provide the parts outside the CDR3, is DAGVTQSPTHLIKTRGQQVTLRCSPKSGHDTVSWYQQALGQGPQFIFQYYEEEERQRGNFPDRFSGHQFPNYSSELNVNALLLGDSALYLCASSSSTSNQPQHFGDGTRLSIL.